Listed below are T cell receptor beta chains from one sample, sequenced in a study of T cell changes during pregnancy in multiple sclerosis. Generated by immunoSEQ multiplex PCR, the TCRdb table keeps only in-frame clones and is missing some. Found here are around 50,000 clones, about 92% of them singletons; the top ten hold about 0.6%. Sequenced here: CD4+ T cells from peripheral blood mononuclear cells, sampled after pregnancy. Receptors were obtained from a female donor with multiple sclerosis, enrolled in a pregnancy study. The CDR3 runs from the conserved cysteine through the conserved F or W. Each record gives: V gene, clone size, J gene, D gene, CDR3 protein, CDR3 DNA. D genes are given only for firm matches. Not every row has a clone size; where given, it reads once, few, many or a size class.

TRBV6-5	.	TRBJ1-2	.	CASSPRTPYGYTF	TGTGCCAGCAGTCCACGGACACCTTATGGCTACACCTTC
TRBV7-9	.	TRBJ1-2	TRBD1	CASRVDRDNYGYTF	TGTGCCAGCAGAGTTGACAGGGACAACTATGGCTACACCTTC
TRBV27	.	TRBJ1-6	.	CASKLVQGDNSPLHF	TGTGCCAGCAAGCTAGTACAGGGAGATAATTCACCCCTCCACTTT
TRBV14	.	TRBJ2-3	TRBD2	CASSPWTRGDSQYF	TGTGCCAGCAGCCCCTGGACTAGGGGAGATTCGCAGTATTTT
TRBV10-2	.	TRBJ1-1	.	CASTGLVNTEAFF	TGCGCCAGCACCGGGTTGGTGAACACTGAAGCTTTCTTT
TRBV7-2	.	TRBJ2-5	TRBD1	CASSPRQGVETQYF	TGTGCCAGCAGCCCAAGACAGGGTGTAGAGACCCAGTACTTC
TRBV7-2	once	TRBJ1-1	.	CASSLVGGVSDTEAFF	TGTGCCAGCAGCTTAGTAGGGGGGGTTTCGGACACTGAAGCTTTCTTT
TRBV18	.	TRBJ1-6	.	CASSPLQSGGNYNSPLHF	TGTGCCAGCTCACCACTCCAGTCTGGCGGCAACTATAATTCACCCCTCCACTTT
TRBV5-4	.	TRBJ2-7	TRBD2	CASSLASGGFYEQYF	TGTGCCAGCAGCTTGGCGAGCGGGGGGTTCTACGAGCAGTACTTC
TRBV6-1	.	TRBJ2-5	TRBD1	CASSGQGLETQYF	TGTGCCAGCAGCGGACAGGGGCTAGAGACCCAGTACTTC
TRBV1	.	TRBJ2-7	.	CTSSQEPNLAGEQYF	TGCACCAGCAGCCAAGAGCCCAATTTGGCGGGGGAGCAGTACTTC
TRBV30	.	TRBJ1-4	.	CAWSVYQGLLFF	TGTGCCTGGAGTGTATACCAGGGACTACTGTTTTTT
TRBV27	once	TRBJ1-2	TRBD1	CASSLNRGLYGYTF	TGTGCCAGCAGTTTAAACAGGGGTTTATATGGCTACACCTTC
TRBV2	.	TRBJ1-2	.	CASRALGARGGYTF	TGTGCCAGCAGGGCTTTGGGGGCCCGGGGTGGCTACACCTTC
TRBV4-1	few	TRBJ1-4	.	CASSQVRQDAREKLFF	TGCGCCAGCAGCCAAGTGAGACAGGATGCTCGAGAAAAACTGTTTTTT
TRBV14	.	TRBJ2-5	.	CASSIDIRTGSQYF	TGTGCCAGCAGCATTGACATACGTACGGGGTCCCAGTACTTC
TRBV4-3	.	TRBJ1-1	.	CASSLLAGIEAFF	TGCGCCAGCAGCCTTTTGGCGGGGATTGAAGCTTTCTTT
TRBV6-5	.	TRBJ1-2	.	CASRFLTGNGGYTF	TGTGCCAGCAGATTTCTCACAGGGAACGGTGGCTACACCTTC
TRBV6-6	.	TRBJ2-2	.	CASSYPRGHEPGELFF	TGTGCCAGCAGTTATCCTCGCGGGCATGAACCCGGGGAGCTGTTTTTT
TRBV11-2	.	TRBJ1-4	TRBD1	CASSLRTGGFVKLFF	TGTGCCAGCAGCCTCCGGACAGGGGGCTTTGTCAAACTGTTTTTT
TRBV4-1	.	TRBJ1-2	.	CASSQVPPGYYGYTF	TGCGCCAGCAGCCAAGTCCCCCCGGGGTACTATGGCTACACCTTC
TRBV7-7	.	TRBJ2-3	.	CASSFQDSPTDTQYF	TGTGCTAGCAGCTTCCAGGACTCCCCCACAGATACGCAGTATTTT
TRBV27	once	TRBJ1-2	.	CASSPRSPNYGYTF	TGTGCCAGCAGCCCTCGGTCCCCTAACTATGGCTACACCTTC
TRBV20-1	.	TRBJ2-1	.	CSAQGNNEQFF	TGCAGTGCTCAGGGAAACAATGAGCAGTTCTTC
TRBV18	.	TRBJ1-2	TRBD1	CASSPLTGGQGTSNYGYTF	TGTGCCAGCTCACCCTTGACAGGGGGCCAAGGGACCTCTAACTATGGCTACACCTTC
TRBV6-5	.	TRBJ2-7	.	CASSYSADRVNYEQYF	TGTGCCAGCAGTTACTCGGCCGACAGAGTAAACTACGAGCAGTACTTC
TRBV7-9	.	TRBJ1-2	.	CASSLDGHTNYGYTF	TGTGCCAGCAGCCTAGACGGACACACTAACTATGGCTACACCTTC
TRBV4-1	.	TRBJ1-4	TRBD1	CASSHRGGWEEKLFF	TGCGCCAGCAGCCACCGAGGGGGCTGGGAGGAAAAACTGTTTTTT
TRBV6-6	.	TRBJ2-7	TRBD2	CASSFSGGHSYEQYF	TGTGCCAGCAGCTTCAGCGGGGGGCACTCCTACGAGCAGTACTTC
TRBV4-3	few	TRBJ1-2	.	CASSQGPGSYGYTF	TGCGCCAGCAGCCAAGGGCCCGGGAGCTATGGCTACACCTTC
TRBV7-8	.	TRBJ1-1	.	CASSLGQKNTEAFF	TGTGCCAGCAGCTTAGGACAGAAGAACACTGAAGCTTTCTTT
TRBV7-2	.	TRBJ1-5	.	CASSLRFGGSNQPQHF	TGTGCCAGCAGCTTAAGGTTCGGGGGAAGCAATCAGCCCCAGCATTTT
TRBV9	once	TRBJ2-7	.	CASSAVRLEQYF	TGTGCCAGCAGCGCTGTTCGACTCGAGCAGTACTTC
TRBV28	.	TRBJ1-6	.	CASRQPGGNPNSPLHF	TGTGCCAGCCGTCAGCCTGGAGGTAATCCCAATTCACCCCTCCACTTT
TRBV5-6	.	TRBJ1-2	.	CASSLVAGLSYGYTF	TGTGCCAGCAGCTTGGTAGCAGGGTTGAGCTATGGCTACACCTTC
TRBV30	.	TRBJ1-2	.	CAWRKIPVYGYTF	TGTGCCTGGAGAAAAATCCCAGTCTATGGCTACACCTTC
TRBV5-5	once	TRBJ2-6	.	CASSPPADFSPVLTF	TGTGCCAGCTCACCTCCTGCGGACTTTAGCCCCGTCCTGACTTTC
TRBV10-3	once	TRBJ1-2	.	CATWERTDDGYTF	TGTGCCACCTGGGAGAGGACAGACGATGGCTACACCTTC
TRBV5-1	.	TRBJ1-1	TRBD1	CASSLAGTGGGIEAFF	TGCGCCAGCAGCTTGGCGGGGACAGGGGGTGGGATTGAAGCTTTCTTT
TRBV5-1	once	TRBJ1-2	TRBD1	CASSLVPGQGDYGYTF	TGCGCCAGCAGCTTGGTTCCGGGACAGGGCGATTATGGCTACACCTTC
TRBV6-5	.	TRBJ1-3	TRBD1	CASRRDSSSGNTIYF	TGTGCCAGCAGGCGGGACAGTTCCTCTGGAAACACCATATATTTT
TRBV5-4	.	TRBJ1-1	.	CAAGAEAFF	TGTGCCGCAGGGGCTGAAGCTTTCTTT
TRBV4-2	.	TRBJ1-1	.	CASSQVVPKQGQSTEAFF	TGTGCCAGCAGCCAAGTGGTACCTAAGCAGGGGCAAAGCACTGAAGCTTTCTTT
TRBV4-3	.	TRBJ2-1	.	CASSPQGSSSYNEQFF	TGCGCCAGCAGCCCTCAGGGTAGTTCCTCCTACAATGAGCAGTTCTTC
TRBV7-8	.	TRBJ2-7	TRBD1	CASSLGGQGLIEQYF	TGTGCCAGCAGCTTGGGAGGACAGGGGCTGATTGAGCAGTACTTC
TRBV6-5	.	TRBJ2-4	.	CASSYGGGGGLNIQYF	TGTGCCAGCAGTTACGGGGGCGGAGGAGGTTTAAACATTCAGTACTTC